This T cell receptor (beta chain) was obtained from a study of CD8 T cells in Susac syndrome. Purification of the CD8+ and CD4+ T cells relied on negative isolation, and TEMRA cells underwent FACS enrichment. Random hexamers were used to reverse transcribe the RNA input (roughly 0.5 to 1 ug). Multiplex PCR with immunoSEQ amplified the TCR beta CDR3 across 54 Vbeta and 13 Jbeta. TCRdb re-called the immunoSEQ multiplex PCR reads through MiXCR, storing one row per CDR3 protein. The repertoire has some 190,000 distinct CDR3 sequences, 95% of them found once; the top ten carry under 0.095%. The CDR3 extends over 15 amino acids. V was clipped by 0 bases and J by 2 bases, with 9 bases between them. Germline CDR1 is SGDLS and CDR2 is YYNGEE.

Sequencing was done on a sample of CD4+ T cells from PBMCs. This clonotype was sampled from a human donor with multiple sclerosis. This chain links TRBV9 with TRBJ2-1; possible D gene TRBD1, 5 bases. The CDR3 here is CASSVGQGPYNEQFF. The CDR3 DNA follows: TGTGCCAGCAGCGTAGGGCAGGGCCCCTACAATGAGCAGTTCTTC.